Below are 6 T cell receptor beta chains sequenced from a single sample in a study of blood T cell repertoires in COVID-19. Here immunoSEQ multiplex PCR was the method, and the copy in TCRdb shows in-frame clones only, minus some. The sample contains about 260,000 clones, 88% of which appear only once. Sequencing was carried out using PBMCs or T cells enriched from blood (not recorded which). The receptors originated from a middle-aged woman with acute COVID-19.

The chain recombines TRBV4-1 with TRBJ1-6; 8 bases agree with TRBD1. The CDR3 length is 18 residues. CDR1 is MGHRA and CDR2 is YSYEKL in the germline V gene. The V segment lost 4 bases and the J segment 0 bases; nucleotides outside the gene matches: 8. Here the CDR3 reads CASSLGQVQSSYNSPLHF. The CDR3 region has the DNA TGCGCCAGCAGCCTGGGACAGGTCCAGAGCTCCTATAATTCACCCCTCCACTTT.

V is TRBV6-5 and J is TRBJ1-1; the D is unclear. V lost 6 bases, J lost 2 bases, and 13 bases lay in between. This CDR3 has 14 residues. CDR1 and CDR2 from the germline V gene are MNHEY and SVGAGI. Here the CDR3 reads CASRRGSINTEAFF. The CDR3 DNA reads TGTGCCAGCAGAAGAGGGTCAATTAACACTGAAGCTTTCTTT.

The rearrangement uses TRBV4-1 and TRBJ2-7; 9 nucleotides align to TRBD1. The CDR3 covers 16 residues. J gave up 6 bases and V 3 bases, and 12 bases lay outside the gene matches. The germline V gene encodes CDR1 MGHRA and CDR2 YSYEKL. DNA of the CDR3: TGCGCCAGCAGCCATGCTTTGGACAGGGGAGTCCGCGAGCAGTACTTC. Translating it yields CASSHALDRGVREQYF.

The chain uses TRBV15 and TRBJ2-1; 10 bases match TRBD2. The CDR3 has 15 amino acids. J gave up 5 bases and V 5 bases, and 6 bases lay outside the gene matches. Germline CDR1 LNHNV, CDR2 YYDKDF (reference sequence). In DNA form, the CDR3 reads TGTGCCACCAGCCGTAGGACTAGCGGAGACAATGAGCAGTTCTTC. Translated: CATSRRTSGDNEQFF.

This chain joins TRBV4-1 and TRBJ2-1; TRBD2 matches at 7 bases. Germline V lookup: CDR1 MGHRA, CDR2 YSYEKL. The CDR3 has 14 residues. Trimming took 6 bases from V and 6 from J; bases not matched to a gene: 8. The CDR3 reads CASRLAVLSNEQFF. The CDR3 DNA reads TGCGCCAGCAGGCTAGCGGTCCTCTCCAATGAGCAGTTCTTC.

The genes are TRBV5-1 and TRBJ2-1; possible D gene TRBD1, 5 bases. The CDR3 runs to 17 residues. The V end was cut by 0 bases, the J end by 3 bases, with 16 bases between. CDR1 SGHRS and CDR2 YFSETQ come from the germline V gene. As DNA, the CDR3 is TGCGCCAGCAGCTTGGCAAGAAGGACAACCATCTACAATGAGCAGTTCTTC. Translation: CASSLARRTTIYNEQFF.